The present T cell receptor beta chain was sequenced within a study of T cells after yellow fever vaccination. Study-level results: A large majority of primary-vaccination clones showed up again after the booster (around 95% CD4, around 90% CD8).

TCRdb re-analysed the 5' RACE reads in MiXCR, keeping a single row per CDR3 protein. The sample carries tens of thousands of distinct CDR3 sequences, roughly 7.5% recorded once. This CDR3 is 15 amino acids long. The germline CDR1 and CDR2 sequences are SGHDT and YYEEEE. Deletions cut 4 bases from V and 3 bases from J, with 16 bases between. In the case of this clonotype: Its antigen remains unknown.

This receptor was identified in a man aged 18 to 29 who received the YFV17D yellow fever vaccine. V usage is TRBV5-6 and J usage is TRBJ1-2; no reliable D call. The sequenced sample was CD8+ T cells sorted from PBMCs, obtained approximately 15 days after the first yellow fever vaccination. CDR3 sequence (DNA): TGTGCCAGCAGCCTCCCAAAACAGTATCACTATGGCTACACCTTC. Translating it yields CASSLPKQYHYGYTF.